This T cell receptor (beta chain) stems from a study of CXCR3-negative and CXCR3-positive naive CD8 T cells. On the study more broadly: Overall TRB read output was some 140 million, and each library contained about 1.5 +/- 0.3 million reads.

CDR1 SEHNR and CDR2 FQNEAQ come from the germline V gene (reference sequence). The CDR3 length is 12 residues. The study's findings and limits: Similar TRBV-TRBJ usage characterized naive CXCR3-negative and CXCR3-positive cells; memory cells differed. When CXCR3-positive naive cells were set against CXCR3-negative naive cells, the former had more hydrophobic TRB CDR3s. Both of the naive subsets showed about the same high diversity, but memory CD8+ cells had much less.

The authors prepared UMI-labeled TRB cDNA libraries by 5' RACE. TCRdb re-called the 5' RACE reads and shows each CDR3 protein once, DNA omitted. The data include some 85,000 distinct CDR3 sequences; the top ten clones carry 0.5% to 0.6%. As regards this clonotype: The antigen remains undetermined.

The TCR sequence derives from a human donor in good health. Some clones in this sample may be carry-over from other donors' samples. This chain joins TRBV7-9 and TRBJ2-1. The sequencing input was naive CXCR3+ CD8+ T cells from blood. Subset in this sample: CD45RO-CCR7+CD27+CD95- naive CD8+ T cells expressing CXCR3 (TNR3+). The CDR3 protein is CASSDPFNEQFF.